Below, one T cell receptor (beta chain) is given with its context. The antigen remains undetermined. This sample is part of a study of blood T cells in healthy people across ages. General study findings and limits: Samples with more naive T cells showed higher observed beta diversity. Donors of long life had a larger count of naive CD4+ cells and greater diversity than aged donors.

The use of a sample-barcoded 5' primer and a J-beta primer mix characterized a second PCR of roughly 7 to 11 cycles. TCRdb analysed the 5' RACE reads with MiXCR anew, one entry per CDR3 protein. The sample lists some 710,000 distinct CDR3 sequences, 46% occurring once. Germline V gene sequence: CDR1 SGHRS, CDR2 YFSETQ. V lost 0 bases and J 3 bases, leaving 14 bases between the germline ends. The CDR3 contains 16 residues. The gene calls are TRBV5-1 and TRBJ2-3, with D perhaps TRBD1 (6 bases). The sequenced material came from blood. The source is an older man in good health. In DNA, the CDR3 is TGCGCCAGCAGCTTGGACAGGGTGATAGGGACAGATACGCAGTATTTT. Translated: CASSLDRVIGTDTQYF.